This entry lists 9 T cell receptor beta chains sequenced from one sample in a study of blood T cell repertoires in COVID-19. Profiled with immunoSEQ multiplex PCR; TCRdb holds only in-frame clones, not every one. The data show roughly 80,000 clones, 75% to 90% seen once. The source material was peripheral blood. Receptors originate from a human donor in a cohort sampled during active COVID-19.

This chain connects TRBV2 to TRBJ2-1, with 12 bases fitting TRBD2. V was pared by 7 bases and J by 5 bases, with 6 bases of the junction left unmatched. The germline V gene encodes CDR1 SNHLY and CDR2 FYNNEI. The CDR3 extends over 15 amino acids. The CDR3 sequence: CASKQLAGGHNEQFF. The CDR3 coding sequence is TGTGCCAGCAAACAACTAGCGGGAGGCCACAATGAGCAGTTCTTC. Full variable domain (outside the CDR3, taken from reference TRBV2 and TRBJ2-1): EPEVTQTPSHQVTQMGQEVILRCVPISNHLYFYWYRQILGQKVEFLVSFYNNEISEKSEIFDDQFSVERPDGSNFTLKIRSTKLEDSAMYFCASKQLAGGHNEQFFGPGTRLTVL.

The chain links TRBV7-2 to TRBJ2-2, with TRBD1 as a possible D gene (6 bases). This CDR3 spans 14 amino acids. Germline loops: CDR1 SGHTA, CDR2 FQGNSA. V shed 4 bases and J shed 6 bases, with 12 bases lying between them. The CDR3 sequence: CASSSQQGAGELFF. The CDR3 DNA reads TGTGCCAGCAGCTCTCAACAGGGAGCCGGGGAGCTGTTTTTT.

This chain joins TRBV7-2 and TRBJ1-6, with D uncertain. The germline CDR1 and CDR2 sequences are SGHTA and FQGNSA. The CDR3 is 17 amino acids. V lost 1 base and J 0 bases, leaving 10 bases between the germline ends. CDR3 amino acids: CASSLGGTSSYNSPLHF. CDR3 nucleotide sequence: TGTGCCAGCAGCTTAGGCGGAACAAGCTCCTATAATTCACCCCTCCACTTT.

This rearrangement joins TRBV9 to TRBJ2-1; tentatively, D is TRBD1 (6 bases). V was trimmed by 3 bases and J by 5 bases, leaving 15 bases between them. This CDR3 has 15 residues. Germline values: CDR1 SGDLS, CDR2 YYNGEE. CDR3 sequence: CASSATGTLNNEQFF. The CDR3 region has the DNA TGTGCCAGCAGCGCGACCGGGACACTAAACAATGAGCAGTTCTTC.

V is TRBV15 and J is TRBJ2-7; maybe TRBD2 (6 bases). Germline V CDR1 and CDR2: LNHNV, YYDKDF (reference sequence). Trimming shortened V by 3 bases and J by 6 bases, and 18 bases separated the two germline ends. This CDR3 has 15 residues. CDR3 in amino acids: CATSREDYQWGEQYF. The CDR3 coding sequence is TGTGCCACCAGCAGGGAGGACTACCAATGGGGCGAGCAGTACTTC. Looking up the rest from reference TRBV15 and TRBJ2-7 gives the full variable domain: DAMVIQNPRYQVTQFGKPVTLSCSQTLNHNVMYWYQQKSSQAPKLLFHYYDKDFNNEADTPDNFQSRRPNTSFCFLDIRSPGLGDTAMYLCATSREDYQWGEQYFGPGTRLTVT.

The gene calls are TRBV11-2 and TRBJ2-1; D is possibly TRBD2 (6 bases). CDR3 size: 15 residues. Germline CDR1 reads SGHAT; CDR2 reads FQNNGV. V gave up 3 bases and J gave up 13 bases, with 22 bases separating them. DNA of the CDR3: TGTGCCAGCAGCTTCGGTGCGGGACTCCATTCCGGACAGTTCTTC. Protein sequence: CASSFGAGLHSGQFF.

In this sample, this clone turned up a few times. The rearrangement uses TRBV2 and TRBJ1-6; D remains ambiguous. The germline V gene encodes CDR1 SNHLY and CDR2 FYNNEI. Trimming cost V 0 bases and J 8 bases, with 5 bases left between them. The CDR3 loop spans 13 amino acids. The CDR3 loop is CASSEARYSPLHF. In nucleotides, the CDR3 is TGTGCCAGCAGTGAAGCGCGCTATTCACCCCTCCACTTT.

J is TRBJ2-3 and V is TRBV5-1; TRBD1 might be the D (5 bases). CDR3 length equals 14 residues. V was shortened by 1 base and J by 6 bases, with 12 bases between the two germline ends. The germline V gene encodes CDR1 SGHRS and CDR2 YFSETQ. The CDR3 sequence is CASSLKGDGDTQYF. DNA of the CDR3: TGCGCCAGCAGCTTGAAAGGGGATGGCGATACGCAGTATTTT.

The chain recombines TRBV19 with TRBJ2-5, with 7 positions matching TRBD2. The CDR3 is made up of 11 amino acids. The germline V gene has CDR1 LNHDA and CDR2 SQIVND (reference sequence). The V gene end was trimmed by 6 bases and the J gene end by 5 bases; junction bases not matched to a gene: 0. The CDR3 DNA sequence: TGTGCCAGTAGGGGGGGGGAGACCCAGTACTTC. Its protein is CASRGGETQYF.